This T cell receptor beta chain was identified during a study of blood T cell repertoires in COVID-19. Study-wide context: The United States, Italy and Spain provided the acute and convalescent COVID-19 samples.

Original analysis: Amplifying reference gene primers gave estimates of nucleated cell counts. Only in-frame clones appear in the TCRdb table, and some are missing; sequencing was by immunoSEQ multiplex PCR. That table supplies the V and J calls and clone size; D and trimming were determined from the DNA. The sample yields fewer than 400,000 clones, around nine tenths seen once. The CDR3 extends over 12 amino acids. Trimming removed 1 base at V and 9 bases at J, with 7 bases between. Participants' reported clinical history set cohort assignment. The TCR comes from a man under 40 who had recovered from COVID-19. Sequencing used PBMCs or T cells enriched from blood (not recorded which). This chain connects TRBV12-3 or TRBV12-4 to TRBJ2-1; D unclear. The CDR3 spells CASSLERSEQFF. As DNA, the CDR3 is TGTGCCAGCAGTTTAGAGAGGAGTGAGCAGTTCTTC.